Each of the 12 T cell receptor beta chains below was sequenced from the same sample in a study of T-cell memory formation after mild COVID-19. TCRdb itself ran the 5' RACE reads through MiXCR, one entry per CDR3 protein. The sample gives about 610,000 distinct CDR3 sequences, around 16% of which show up once; around 8.1% is in the top ten. Material: PBMCs or a T cell subset sorted from them (not recorded which). These receptors came from an adult woman who had mild COVID-19 (a few samples of this study predate the infection). Cell type and time point are not known.

The rearrangement links TRBV19 to TRBJ1-3, with 9 bases lining up with TRBD1. The CDR3 has 15 residues. Germline-derived CDR1 and CDR2 are LNHDA and SQIVND (reference sequence). After removal of 2 bases from V and 5 bases from J, the junction contained 4 bases not matched to a gene. CDR3 bases: TGTGCCAGTAGTATAATCGGACAGGGGCGAAACACCATATATTTT. Translated, it gives CASSIIGQGRNTIYF.

The J gene is TRBJ1-1, the V gene TRBV29-1; 7 bases align to TRBD1. CDR3 length: 13 amino acids. Germline CDR1 SQVTM, CDR2 ANQGSEA. The J segment lost 0 bases and the V segment lost 6 bases, leaving 4 bases of the junction unmatched. CDR3 protein: CSVDRELNTEAFF. CDR3 bases: TGCAGCGTCGACAGGGAACTGAACACTGAAGCTTTCTTT.

This clonotype was seen more than once but under ten times. The chain combines TRBV19 with TRBJ1-1; tentative D call: TRBD1 (5 bases). V was clipped by 3 bases and J by 4 bases, with 12 bases between them. Germline V gene data show CDR1 as LNHDA and CDR2 as SQIVND (reference sequence). The CDR3 consists of 14 residues. DNA for the CDR3: TGTGCCAGTAGTATGGGCAGGGAAAGCACTGAAGCTTTCTTT. Amino acids: CASSMGRESTEAFF.

At least ten counts were recorded for this clonotype. This chain joins TRBV5-1 and TRBJ1-1; 8 bases line up with TRBD1. The CDR3 totals 15 residues. Germline values: CDR1 SGHRS, CDR2 YFSETQ. With V trimmed by 4 bases and J by 2 bases, 7 bases remained unmatched. This CDR3 reads CASSRGTGINTEAFF. CDR3 coding DNA: TGCGCCAGCAGCCGCGGGACAGGTATTAACACTGAAGCTTTCTTT.

This clonotype has a handful of counts. The chain recombines TRBV6-2 or TRBV6-3 with TRBJ1-1; 7 positions agree with TRBD1. CDR3 length: 14 amino acids. Trimming took 5 bases from V and 4 from J; bases not matched to a gene: 7. Germline CDR1 is MNHEY and CDR2 is SVGEGT. CDR3 bases: TGTGCCAGCAGTACACAGGGGAGTGCCACTGAAGCTTTCTTT. Translating it yields CASSTQGSATEAFF.

This sequence joins TRBV5-4 and TRBJ2-3; D unresolved. CDR1 SGHNT and CDR2 YYREEE come from the germline V gene (reference sequence). CDR3 length: 16 amino acids. The ends were cut back, 0 bases at V and 1 base at J, with 12 bases in the middle. The DNA of the CDR3 is TGTGCCAGCAGCTTGGTTACGGCGCACGGCACAGATACGCAGTATTTT. Translating it yields CASSLVTAHGTDTQYF.

V gene TRBV28 combines with J gene TRBJ1-5; D gene ambiguous. CDR1 MDHEN and CDR2 SYDVKM come from the germline V gene. The CDR3 covers 15 residues. Deletions cut 7 bases from V and 1 base from J, with 14 bases between. DNA for the CDR3: TGTGCCAGCACCGACATAAGATTAAGCAATCAGCCCCAGCATTTT. As protein: CASTDIRLSNQPQHF.

This clonotype has a handful of counts. The rearrangement links TRBV9 to TRBJ2-6; D might be TRBD1 (5 bases). Germline V gene lookup returns CDR1 SGDLS and CDR2 YYNGEE. Trimming removed 3 bases from V and 1 base from J, with 11 bases in between. The CDR3 spans 16 residues. The CDR3 region has the DNA TGTGCCAGCAGCGCCCGTACAGGTTCTGGGGCCAACGTCCTGACTTTC. Translated, it gives CASSARTGSGANVLTF.

The V call is TRBV7-8, the J call TRBJ2-7; D is unclear. The germline V gene encodes CDR1 SGHVS and CDR2 FQNEAQ. V was clipped by 1 base and J by 0 bases, with 13 bases between them. The CDR3 totals 16 residues. This chain's CDR3 is CASSLEGTSASYEQYF. CDR3 sequence (DNA): TGTGCCAGCAGCTTAGAGGGCACGTCAGCCTCCTACGAGCAGTACTTC.

This clonotype has a handful of counts. J is TRBJ2-2 and V is TRBV7-9; D unresolved. Germline V CDR1 and CDR2: SEHNR, FQNEAQ (reference sequence). Deletions cut 6 bases from V and 0 bases from J, with 14 bases between. CDR3 length equals 16 residues. The CDR3 region has the DNA TGTGCCAGCAGTGCCCGCGGCGGCCCGAACACCGGGGAGCTGTTTTTT. Residues: CASSARGGPNTGELFF.

This clonotype was counted between two and nine times. This chain connects TRBV20-1 to TRBJ2-3, with D unclear. The CDR3 is 14 residues long. Trimming pared 2 bases from V and 6 bases from J, leaving 15 bases between. Germline-derived CDR1 and CDR2 are DFQATT and SNEGSKA (reference sequence). CDR3 sequence (DNA): TGCAGTGCTAGAAGGCAGGCCCCAAGGGATACGCAGTATTTT. It translates to CSARRQAPRDTQYF.

The rearrangement joins TRBV5-1 to TRBJ2-1; weak D call: TRBD2 (6 bases). From germline, CDR1 is SGHRS and CDR2 YFSETQ. Trimming removed 2 bases from V and 0 bases from J, with 9 bases in between. The CDR3 has 15 residues. In DNA form, the CDR3 reads TGCGCCAGCAGCTTTACTAGCCCCTCCTACAATGAGCAGTTCTTC. Its protein product is CASSFTSPSYNEQFF. Together with reference TRBV5-1 and TRBJ2-1, the CDR3 gives the full variable domain: KAGVTQTPRYLIKTRGQQVTLSCSPISGHRSVSWYQQTPGQGLQFLFEYFSETQRNKGNFPGRFSGRQFSNSRSEMNVSTLELGDSALYLCASSFTSPSYNEQFFGPGTRLTVL.